The rows below give T cell receptor beta chains drawn from one sample of a study of T cell responses to AZD1222 COVID-19 vaccine. The protocol was immunoSEQ multiplex PCR, while the TCRdb copy is restricted to in-frame clones and leaves out a portion. Among 200,000 to 250,000 clones listed, 90% to 95% were seen once. Specimen: peripheral blood, collected 28 days after the second dose of the MenACWY control vaccine. All receptors derive from an adult who received the MenACWY meningococcal vaccine as a control. Each CDR3 is given with its conserved first and last residue. D genes are given only for firm matches. The size field is filled for only some rows; it gives once, few, many or a size class.

.	TRBJ1-2	TRBV12-5	.	CASGSGAFYGYTF	TGTGCTAGTGGTTCTGGGGCGTTCTATGGCTACACCTTC
.	TRBJ1-3	TRBV7-9	.	CASSQPPRVGAPGNTIYF	TGTGCCAGCAGCCAACCTCCACGGGTAGGGGCCCCCGGAAACACCATATATTTT
TRBD2	TRBJ2-1	TRBV11-3	.	CASSATSGGGNEQFF	TGTGCCAGCAGCGCAACTAGCGGGGGAGGGAATGAGCAGTTCTTC
TRBD2	TRBJ2-1	TRBV19	.	CASSIERGGHGEQFF	TGTGCCAGTAGTATCGAGCGGGGGGGCCACGGTGAGCAGTTCTTC
TRBD1	TRBJ1-5	TRBV27	.	CASSPGQGQYSNQPQHF	TGTGCCAGCAGTCCCGGACAGGGACAATATAGCAATCAGCCCCAGCATTTT
TRBD1	TRBJ2-7	TRBV6-2/TRBV6-3	.	CASSREGQGALGQYF	TGTGCCAGCAGTCGCGAGGGACAGGGGGCGCTCGGGCAGTACTTC
.	TRBJ1-5	TRBV7-2	.	CASSLAPGSNQPQHF	TGTGCCAGCAGCTTAGCGCCGGGTAGCAATCAGCCCCAGCATTTT
.	TRBJ2-7	TRBV14	.	CASSPDGWEQYF	TGTGCCAGCAGCCCGGACGGTTGGGAGCAGTACTTC
.	TRBJ2-1	TRBV5-1	.	CASSMSPPQGGNEQFF	TGCGCCAGCAGCATGAGTCCTCCCCAGGGCGGGAATGAGCAGTTCTTC
.	TRBJ2-5	TRBV9	.	CASSVAVELETQYF	TGTGCCAGCAGCGTAGCTGTCGAACTCGAGACCCAGTACTTC
TRBD2	TRBJ2-2	TRBV5-4	.	CASSAGLAGNTGELFF	TGTGCCAGCAGCGCGGGACTAGCGGGAAACACCGGGGAGCTGTTTTTT
.	TRBJ2-2	TRBV7-3	.	CASSSPGTSLNTGELFF	TGTGCCAGCAGCTCCCCGGGAACTAGCTTAAACACCGGGGAGCTGTTTTTT
.	TRBJ2-3	TRBV6-6	.	CASSPNREAPSTDTQYF	TGTGCCAGCAGTCCCAACAGGGAAGCCCCTAGCACAGATACGCAGTATTTT
.	TRBJ1-5	TRBV4-2	.	CASSPWEGEGSNQPQHF	TGTGCCAGCAGCCCCTGGGAGGGAGAGGGTAGCAATCAGCCCCAGCATTTT
.	TRBJ1-5	TRBV5-1	.	CASSPRPGVGLQPQHF	TGCGCCAGCAGCCCGCGCCCGGGGGTGGGTCTACAGCCCCAGCATTTT
.	TRBJ2-1	TRBV3-1/TRBV3-2	.	CASSKGDEQFF	TGTGCCAGCAGTAAGGGAGATGAGCAGTTCTTC
TRBD2	TRBJ2-1	TRBV10-3	.	CAISERGVVNNEQFF	TGTGCCATCAGTGAGCGGGGGGTGGTAAACAATGAGCAGTTCTTC
.	TRBJ2-3	TRBV7-2	.	CASSPTAHSTDTQYF	TGTGCCAGCAGCCCCACAGCTCATAGCACAGATACGCAGTATTTT
.	TRBJ1-3	TRBV28	.	CASSFQDSGNTIYF	TGTGCCAGCAGTTTTCAGGACTCTGGAAACACCATATATTTT
.	TRBJ2-5	TRBV12-3/TRBV12-4	few	CASSAPESETQYF	TGTGCCAGCAGCGCGCCAGAGAGCGAGACCCAGTACTTC
.	TRBJ2-5	TRBV7-2	.	CASSPPTGAQETQYF	TGTGCCAGCAGCCCCCCGACGGGGGCACAAGAGACCCAGTACTTC
TRBD2	TRBJ2-3	TRBV11-2	.	CASSLGGGAADTQYF	TGTGCCAGCAGCTTAGGCGGGGGGGCCGCAGATACGCAGTATTTT
TRBD2	TRBJ2-7	TRBV13	.	CASSIAGGLYEQYF	TGTGCCAGCAGTATAGCGGGAGGCCTATACGAGCAGTACTTC
TRBD1	TRBJ2-2	TRBV6-4	.	CASSRSGTGSNTGELFF	TGTGCCAGCAGTCGATCCGGGACAGGGTCGAACACCGGGGAGCTGTTTTTT
.	TRBJ2-7	TRBV19	.	CASSKGGGYEQYF	TGTGCCAGTAGTAAAGGGGGGGGCTACGAGCAGTACTTC
TRBD1	TRBJ2-5	TRBV7-6	.	CASSSGDRGRVGETQYF	TGTGCCAGCAGCTCAGGGGACAGGGGGCGGGTTGGAGAGACCCAGTACTTC
.	TRBJ1-5	TRBV15	.	CATSSNRRTDSNQPQHF	TGTGCCACCAGCAGTAACAGGAGAACGGATAGCAATCAGCCCCAGCATTTT
TRBD1	TRBJ1-2	TRBV6-5	.	CASSLGQGAMDGYTF	TGTGCCAGCAGCCTAGGACAGGGGGCCATGGATGGCTACACCTTC
TRBD1	TRBJ1-1	TRBV6-6	.	CASSPPIGTAEAFF	TGTGCCAGCAGCCCCCCTATAGGGACAGCTGAAGCTTTCTTT
.	TRBJ2-2	TRBV13	once	CASSLAGELFF	TGTGCCAGCAGCTTGGCCGGGGAGCTGTTTTTT
.	TRBJ2-7	TRBV5-4	.	CASSRDFAKSYEQYF	TGTGCCAGCAGCCGGGATTTCGCAAAATCCTACGAGCAGTACTTC
.	TRBJ2-7	TRBV5-1	.	CASSLDTSTQGHEQYF	TGCGCCAGCAGCTTGGATACTAGCACACAAGGCCACGAGCAGTACTTC
TRBD1	TRBJ1-2	TRBV20-1	.	CSASQGAGGYGYTF	TGCAGTGCTAGTCAGGGGGCAGGGGGCTATGGCTACACCTTC